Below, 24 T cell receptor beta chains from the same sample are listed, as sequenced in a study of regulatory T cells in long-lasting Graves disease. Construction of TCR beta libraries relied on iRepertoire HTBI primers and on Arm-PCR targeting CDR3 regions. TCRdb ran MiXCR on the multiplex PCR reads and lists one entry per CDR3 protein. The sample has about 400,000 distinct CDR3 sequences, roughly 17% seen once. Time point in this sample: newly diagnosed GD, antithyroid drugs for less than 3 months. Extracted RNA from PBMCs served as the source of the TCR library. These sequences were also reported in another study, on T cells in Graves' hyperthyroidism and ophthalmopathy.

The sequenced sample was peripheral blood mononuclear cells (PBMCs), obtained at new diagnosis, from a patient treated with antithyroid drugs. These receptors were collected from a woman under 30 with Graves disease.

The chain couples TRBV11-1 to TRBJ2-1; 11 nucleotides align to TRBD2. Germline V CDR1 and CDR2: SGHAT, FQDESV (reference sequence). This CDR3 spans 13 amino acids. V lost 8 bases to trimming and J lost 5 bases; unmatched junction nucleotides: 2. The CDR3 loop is CASPTSGNNEQFF. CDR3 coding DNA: TGTGCCAGCCCGACTAGCGGGAACAATGAGCAGTTCTTC.

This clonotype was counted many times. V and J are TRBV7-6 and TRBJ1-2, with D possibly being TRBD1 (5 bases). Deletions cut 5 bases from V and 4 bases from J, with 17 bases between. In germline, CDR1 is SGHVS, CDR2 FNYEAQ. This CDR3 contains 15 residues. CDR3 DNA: TGTGCCAGCAGCCCCAGGGACGGAATCGGCTATGGCTACACCTTC. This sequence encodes CASSPRDGIGYGYTF.

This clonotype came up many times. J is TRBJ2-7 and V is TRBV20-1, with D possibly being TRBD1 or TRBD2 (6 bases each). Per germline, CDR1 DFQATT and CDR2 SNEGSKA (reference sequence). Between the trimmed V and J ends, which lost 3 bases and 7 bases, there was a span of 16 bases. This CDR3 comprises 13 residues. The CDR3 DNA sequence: TGCAGTGCTAGGGGCGCAGGGGACTGGGAGCAGTACTTC. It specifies CSARGAGDWEQYF.

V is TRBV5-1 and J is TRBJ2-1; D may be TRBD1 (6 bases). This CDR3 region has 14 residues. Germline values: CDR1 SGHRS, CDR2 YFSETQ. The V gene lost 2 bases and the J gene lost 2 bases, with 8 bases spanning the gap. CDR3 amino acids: CASSFRDTYNEQFF. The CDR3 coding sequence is TGCGCCAGCAGCTTTCGGGACACCTACAATGAGCAGTTCTTC.

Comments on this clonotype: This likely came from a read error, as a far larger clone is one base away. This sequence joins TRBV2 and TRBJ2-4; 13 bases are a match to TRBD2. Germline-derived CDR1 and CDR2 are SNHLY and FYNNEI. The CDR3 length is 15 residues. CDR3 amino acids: CASSGTSGSPNEQLF. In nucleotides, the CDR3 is TGTGCCAGCAGTGGGACTAGCGGGAGTCCTAATGAGCAGCTCTTC.

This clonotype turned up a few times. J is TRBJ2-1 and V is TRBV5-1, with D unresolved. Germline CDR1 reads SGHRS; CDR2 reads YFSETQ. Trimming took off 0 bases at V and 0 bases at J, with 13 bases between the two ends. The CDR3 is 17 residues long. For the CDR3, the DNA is TGCGCCAGCAGCTTGGTCCCGACGGTTAGCTCCTACAATGAGCAGTTCTTC. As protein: CASSLVPTVSSYNEQFF.

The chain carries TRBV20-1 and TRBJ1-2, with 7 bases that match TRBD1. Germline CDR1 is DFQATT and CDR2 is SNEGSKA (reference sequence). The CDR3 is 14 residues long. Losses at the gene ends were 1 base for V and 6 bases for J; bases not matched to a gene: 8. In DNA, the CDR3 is TGCAGTGCTAGAGGACAGGGCAGTCGGAATGGCTACACCTTC. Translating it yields CSARGQGSRNGYTF.

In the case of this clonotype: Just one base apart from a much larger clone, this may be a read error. The CDR3 sequence is CASREGFGEQYF. DNA of the CDR3: TGTGCCAGCAGGGAGGGGTTTGGCGAGCAGTACTTC. The chain is built from TRBV2 and TRBJ2-7, with D perhaps TRBD2 (6 bases). This CDR3 region has 12 residues. Trimming pared 6 bases from V and 6 bases from J, leaving 12 bases between. The germline V gene encodes CDR1 SNHLY and CDR2 FYNNEI.

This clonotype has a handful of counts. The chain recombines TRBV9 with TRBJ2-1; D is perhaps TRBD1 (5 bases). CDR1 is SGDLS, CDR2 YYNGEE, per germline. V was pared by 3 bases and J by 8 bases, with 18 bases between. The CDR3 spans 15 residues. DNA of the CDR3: TGTGCCAGCAGCGAGGCCACACATAGGGGATATGAGCAGTTCTTC. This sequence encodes CASSEATHRGYEQFF.

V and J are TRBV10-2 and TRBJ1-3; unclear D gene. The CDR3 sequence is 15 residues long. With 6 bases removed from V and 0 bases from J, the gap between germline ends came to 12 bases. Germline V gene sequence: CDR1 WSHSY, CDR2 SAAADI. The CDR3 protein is CASSSDASSGNTIYF. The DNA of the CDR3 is TGCGCCAGCAGCTCGGACGCAAGCTCTGGAAACACCATATATTTT.

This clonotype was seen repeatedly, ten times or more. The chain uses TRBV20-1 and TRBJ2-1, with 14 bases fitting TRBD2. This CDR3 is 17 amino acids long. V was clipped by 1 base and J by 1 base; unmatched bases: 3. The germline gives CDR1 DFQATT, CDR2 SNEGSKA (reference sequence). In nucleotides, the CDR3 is TGCAGTGCTAGAGCGAGACTAGCGGGAGGGTCCTACAATGAGCAGTTCTTC. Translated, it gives CSARARLAGGSYNEQFF.

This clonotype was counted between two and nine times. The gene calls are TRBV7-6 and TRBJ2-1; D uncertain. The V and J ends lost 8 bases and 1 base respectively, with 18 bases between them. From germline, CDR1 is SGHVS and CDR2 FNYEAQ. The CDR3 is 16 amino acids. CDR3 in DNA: TGTGCCAGCGCCCCCGGAGTTTTAGGATCCTACAATGAGCAGTTCTTC. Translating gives CASAPGVLGSYNEQFF.

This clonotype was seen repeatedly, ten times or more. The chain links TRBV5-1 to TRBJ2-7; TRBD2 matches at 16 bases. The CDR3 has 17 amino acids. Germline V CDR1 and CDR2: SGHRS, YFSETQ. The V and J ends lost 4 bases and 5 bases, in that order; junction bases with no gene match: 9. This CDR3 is CASSGGLAGGSDHEQYF. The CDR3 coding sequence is TGCGCCAGCAGCGGGGGACTAGCGGGAGGGTCGGACCACGAGCAGTACTTC.

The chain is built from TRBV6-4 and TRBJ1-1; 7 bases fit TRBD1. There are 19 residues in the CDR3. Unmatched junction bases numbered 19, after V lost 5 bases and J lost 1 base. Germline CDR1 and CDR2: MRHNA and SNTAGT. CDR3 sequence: CASSYLAPETGQRNTEAFF. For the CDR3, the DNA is TGTGCCAGCAGTTACTTAGCCCCAGAAACGGGACAGAGGAACACTGAAGCTTTCTTT.

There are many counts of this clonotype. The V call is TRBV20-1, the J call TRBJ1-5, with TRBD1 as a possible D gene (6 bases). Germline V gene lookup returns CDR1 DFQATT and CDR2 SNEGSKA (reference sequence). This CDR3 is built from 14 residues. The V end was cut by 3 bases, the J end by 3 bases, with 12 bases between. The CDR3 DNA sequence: TGCAGTGCTAGGTCTGGACAGTTCAATCAGCCCCAGCATTTT. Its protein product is CSARSGQFNQPQHF.

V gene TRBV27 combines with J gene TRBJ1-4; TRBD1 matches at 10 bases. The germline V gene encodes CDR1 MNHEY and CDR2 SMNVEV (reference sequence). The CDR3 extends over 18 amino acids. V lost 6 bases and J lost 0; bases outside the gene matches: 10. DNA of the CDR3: TGTGCCAGCAGGCCAGAGCGGACAGGGGGTCCAACTAATGAAAAACTGTTTTTT. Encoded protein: CASRPERTGGPTNEKLFF.

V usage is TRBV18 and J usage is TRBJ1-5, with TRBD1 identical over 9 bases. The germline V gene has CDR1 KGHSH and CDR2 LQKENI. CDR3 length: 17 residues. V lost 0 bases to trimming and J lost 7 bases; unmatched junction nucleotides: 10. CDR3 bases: TGTGCCAGCTCACCACCGTCGGGACAGGGCTCCGGGCAGCCCCAGCATTTT. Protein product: CASSPPSGQGSGQPQHF.

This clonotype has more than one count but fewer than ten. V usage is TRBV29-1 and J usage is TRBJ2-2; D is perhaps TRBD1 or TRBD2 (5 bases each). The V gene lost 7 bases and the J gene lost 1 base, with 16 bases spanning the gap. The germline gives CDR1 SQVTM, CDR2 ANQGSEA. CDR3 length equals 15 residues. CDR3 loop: CSARAGTVNTGELFF. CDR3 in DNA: TGCAGCGCTCGTGCCGGGACGGTGAACACCGGGGAGCTGTTTTTT.

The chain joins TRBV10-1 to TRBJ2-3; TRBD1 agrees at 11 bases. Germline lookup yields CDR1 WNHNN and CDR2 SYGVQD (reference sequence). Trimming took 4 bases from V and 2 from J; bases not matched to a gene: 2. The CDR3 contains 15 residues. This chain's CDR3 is CASSVGQGDTDTQYF. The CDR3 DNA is TGCGCCAGCAGTGTGGGACAGGGGGACACAGATACGCAGTATTTT.

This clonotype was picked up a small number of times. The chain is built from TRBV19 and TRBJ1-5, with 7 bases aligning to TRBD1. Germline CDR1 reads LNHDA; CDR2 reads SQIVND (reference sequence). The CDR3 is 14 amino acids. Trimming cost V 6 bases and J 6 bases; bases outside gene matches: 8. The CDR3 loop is CASSSDRFGQPQHF. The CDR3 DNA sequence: TGTGCCAGTAGCTCGGACAGGTTCGGTCAGCCCCAGCATTTT.

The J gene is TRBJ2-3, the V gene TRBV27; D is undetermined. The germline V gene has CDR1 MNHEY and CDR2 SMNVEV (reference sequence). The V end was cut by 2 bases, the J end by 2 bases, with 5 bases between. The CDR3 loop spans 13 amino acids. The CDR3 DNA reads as TGTGCCAGCAGTTTAGCGACCACAGATACGCAGTATTTT. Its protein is CASSLATTDTQYF.

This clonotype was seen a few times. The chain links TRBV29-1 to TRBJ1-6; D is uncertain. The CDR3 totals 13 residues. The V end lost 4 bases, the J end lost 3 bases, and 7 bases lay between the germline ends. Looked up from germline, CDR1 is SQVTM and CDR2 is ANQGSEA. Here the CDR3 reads CSVAGSYNSPLHF. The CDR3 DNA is TGCAGCGTTGCGGGCAGCTATAATTCACCCCTCCACTTT.

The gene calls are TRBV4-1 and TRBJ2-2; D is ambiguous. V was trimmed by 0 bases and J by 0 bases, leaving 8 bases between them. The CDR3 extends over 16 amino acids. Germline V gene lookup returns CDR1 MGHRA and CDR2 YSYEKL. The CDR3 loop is CASSQDPVPNTGELFF. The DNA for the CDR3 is TGCGCCAGCAGCCAAGACCCGGTTCCGAACACCGGGGAGCTGTTTTTT.

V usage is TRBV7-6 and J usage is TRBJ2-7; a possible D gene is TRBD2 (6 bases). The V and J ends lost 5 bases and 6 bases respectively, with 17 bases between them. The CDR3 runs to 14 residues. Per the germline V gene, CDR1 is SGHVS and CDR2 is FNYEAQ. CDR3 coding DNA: TGTGCCAGCAGCCCCCTCCGGGGGAGGCTCGAGCAGTACTTC. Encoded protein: CASSPLRGRLEQYF.